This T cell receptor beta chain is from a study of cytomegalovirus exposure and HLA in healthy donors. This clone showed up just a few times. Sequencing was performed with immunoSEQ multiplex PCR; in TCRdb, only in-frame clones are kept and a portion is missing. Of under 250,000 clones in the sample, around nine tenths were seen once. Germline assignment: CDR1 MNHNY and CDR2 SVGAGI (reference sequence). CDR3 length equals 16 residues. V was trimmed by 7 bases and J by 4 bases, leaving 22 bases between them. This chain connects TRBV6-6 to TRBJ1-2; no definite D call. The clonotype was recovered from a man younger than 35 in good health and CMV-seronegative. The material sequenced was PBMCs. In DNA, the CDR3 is TGTGCCAGCAACAGCGGACCGCTTCGGGAGGGCTATGGCTACACCTTC. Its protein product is CASNSGPLREGYGYTF.